This entry lists 7 T cell receptor beta chains sequenced from one sample in a study of cytomegalovirus exposure and HLA in healthy donors. Amplification used 60 Vbeta primers and 13 Jbeta primers. Using immunoSEQ multiplex PCR, the repertoire was profiled, and TCRdb retains in-frame clones only, with some absent. The table lists about 150,000 clones, about 82% of them singletons, with 2% to 2.5% in the top ten. The sequenced material came from PBMCs. The origin of the receptors is a male donor in good health and CMV-seronegative.

The chain uses TRBV9 and TRBJ1-1; 8 bases match TRBD1. CDR3 size: 14 residues. Unmatched junction bases numbered 2, after V lost 4 bases and J lost 0 bases. Germline V lookup: CDR1 SGDLS, CDR2 YYNGEE. CDR3 DNA sequence: TGTGCCAGCAGCAAACAGGGGGTGAACACTGAAGCTTTCTTT. The encoded protein is CASSKQGVNTEAFF.

This rearrangement joins TRBV6-6 to TRBJ2-7; D perhaps matches TRBD1 (6 bases). The CDR3 totals 15 residues. Germline V CDR1 and CDR2: MNHNY, SVGAGI (reference sequence). The germline V and J ends were trimmed by 3 bases and 2 bases, with 14 bases remaining between them. CDR3: CASSYIQGTTYEQYF. The CDR3 DNA reads as TGTGCCAGCAGTTATATTCAGGGGACCACCTACGAGCAGTACTTC.

A few counts support this clone. The rearrangement uses TRBV15 and TRBJ2-5, with a possible D match to TRBD2 (6 bases). The end of the DNA fits TRBJ2-7 better, so the J call may be wrong. CDR3 size: 16 residues. CDR1 and CDR2 (germline): LNHNV, YYDKDF (reference sequence). The CDR3, as DNA: TGTGCCACCAGCAGAGAAAACCCGGGAGTACCCTACGAGCAGTACTTC. It translates to CATSRENPGVPYEQYF.

V is TRBV29-1 and J is TRBJ2-6; tentatively, D is TRBD1 (5 bases). The germline V gene has CDR1 SQVTM and CDR2 ANQGSEA. This CDR3 has 14 amino acids. Trimming took 5 bases from V and 1 from J, leaving 9 bases between them. The CDR3 coding sequence is TGCAGCGTTCTCCCAGGGTCTGGGGCCAACGTCCTGACTTTC. Translating it yields CSVLPGSGANVLTF. Using reference TRBV29-1 and TRBJ2-6 for the parts outside the CDR3, the full variable domain is SAVISQKPSRDICQRGTSLTIQCQVDSQVTMMFWYRQQPGQSLTLIATANQGSEATYESGFVIDKFPISRPNLTFSTLTVSNMSPEDSSIYLCSVLPGSGANVLTFGAGSRLTVL.

The V gene is TRBV18, the J gene TRBJ2-1; 13 bases align to TRBD2. Germline lookup yields CDR1 KGHSH and CDR2 LQKENI. Trimming removed 0 bases from V and 8 bases from J; junction bases left unmatched: 13. The CDR3 spans 19 residues. This CDR3 is CASSPPPTSGRAQAYEQFF. The DNA of the CDR3 is TGTGCCAGCTCACCACCCCCTACTAGCGGGAGGGCCCAGGCTTATGAGCAGTTCTTC.

This clone was seen once. The rearrangement links TRBV4-2 to TRBJ2-6; unclear D gene. The CDR3 sequence is 18 residues long. V was trimmed by 6 bases and J by 2 bases, leaving 20 bases between them. Germline assignment: CDR1 LGHNA and CDR2 YNFKEQ. CDR3 DNA: TGTGCCAGCAGTCGGTCAGGCCAGCCTTTCACTGGGGCCAACGTCCTGACTTTC. Protein: CASSRSGQPFTGANVLTF.

The chain uses TRBV11-3 and TRBJ2-7; 7 nucleotides match TRBD1. Germline trimming cut 6 bases from V and 0 bases from J; bases unmatched to any gene: 11. The CDR3 has 16 amino acids. CDR1 SGHNT and CDR2 YENEEA come from the germline V gene. This chain's CDR3 is CASSLSGSGGSYEQYF. As DNA, the CDR3 is TGTGCCAGCAGTCTGTCTGGGTCAGGGGGCTCCTACGAGCAGTACTTC.